Below, 28 T cell receptor beta chains from the same sample are listed, as sequenced in a study of Ad26.COV2.S vaccination and SARS-CoV-2 variants. Using immunoSEQ multiplex PCR, the repertoire was profiled, and TCRdb retains in-frame clones only, with some absent. Of approximately 97,000 clones in the sample, less than 85% were seen once. The sample here was peripheral blood, taken after recovery from COVID-19. The receptors here all came from a human donor who had recovered from COVID-19.

This clone was observed once. V and J are TRBV7-2 and TRBJ2-5, with TRBD2 identical over 8 bases. Germline V gives CDR1 SGHTA, CDR2 FQGNSA. V lost 9 bases to trimming and J lost 1 base; unmatched junction nucleotides: 4. The CDR3 spans 13 residues. The CDR3 DNA follows: TGTGCCAGTCAGCGGGGGCCCCAAGAGACCCAGTACTTC. This sequence encodes CASQRGPQETQYF. The full variable domain, its missing parts supplied by reference TRBV7-2 and TRBJ2-5, is GAGVSQSPSNKVTEKGKDVELRCDPISGHTALYWYRQSLGQGLEFLIYFQGNSAPDKSGLPSDRFSAERTGGSVSTLTIQRTQQEDSAVYLCASQRGPQETQYFGPGTRLLVL.

The chain recombines TRBV30 with TRBJ2-2; 7 nucleotides match TRBD1. CDR3 size: 15 residues. Germline loops: CDR1 GTSNPN, CDR2 SVGIG (reference sequence). V lost 0 bases, J lost 7 bases, and 8 bases stayed unmatched. The CDR3 protein is CAWSVLTGVGGELFF. CDR3 DNA sequence: TGTGCCTGGAGTGTACTTACAGGGGTTGGCGGGGAGCTGTTTTTT.

The chain joins TRBV5-6 to TRBJ1-5; D is perhaps TRBD1 (5 bases). The V end lost 3 bases, the J end lost 2 bases, and 9 bases lay between the germline ends. Germline V lookup: CDR1 SGHDT, CDR2 YYEEEE. The CDR3 extends over 14 amino acids. The DNA for the CDR3 is TGTGCCAGCAGCTCAGGGTTCGGCAATCAGCCCCAGCATTTT. Translating gives CASSSGFGNQPQHF.

The CDR3 DNA sequence: TGTGCCAGCAGTCCGACAGGGTACCACAATGAGCAGTTCTTC. It translates to CASSPTGYHNEQFF. The rearrangement joins TRBV27 to TRBJ2-1, with 7 bases matching TRBD1. The CDR3 sequence is 14 residues long. V dropped 5 bases and J dropped 5; count of bases not matched to a gene: 6. CDR1 is MNHEY, CDR2 SMNVEV, per germline (reference sequence).

The chain has TRBV7-2 and TRBJ2-1, with D perhaps TRBD1 (6 bases). V shed 1 base and J shed 4 bases, with 11 bases lying between them. CDR1 and CDR2 (germline): SGHTA, FQGNSA. The CDR3 runs 15 residues. The CDR3 DNA sequence: TGTGCCAGCAGCTTAGTACAGGGCTTTTACAATGAGCAGTTCTTC. Translated: CASSLVQGFYNEQFF.

V gene TRBV6-5 combines with J gene TRBJ2-7; perhaps TRBD1 as D (5 bases). The germline V gene has CDR1 MNHEY and CDR2 SVGAGI. Trimming pared 6 bases from V and 0 bases from J, leaving 12 bases between. This CDR3 spans 14 amino acids. CDR3 DNA sequence: TGTGCCAGCAGAAAACAGGTCAGCTCCTACGAGCAGTACTTC. It encodes CASRKQVSSYEQYF.

The V gene is TRBV7-3, the J gene TRBJ2-5; 14 nucleotides match TRBD2. V was pared by 5 bases and J by 6 bases, with 5 bases of the junction left unmatched. CDR3 size: 15 residues. The V gene's germline CDR1 is SGHTA and CDR2 FQGTGA. CDR3 region: CASSPGTSGGQTQYF. The CDR3 DNA reads as TGTGCCAGCAGCCCAGGGACTAGCGGGGGCCAGACCCAGTACTTC.

The chain combines TRBV6-2 or TRBV6-3 with TRBJ1-1, with D tentatively TRBD1 (5 bases). Trimming removed 0 bases from V and 7 bases from J, with 9 bases in between. Per germline, CDR1 MNHEY and CDR2 SVGEGT. This CDR3 is 13 amino acids long. The DNA of the CDR3 is TGTGCCAGCAGTTACTCTATCGGGGGTGAAGCTTTCTTT. Translation gives CASSYSIGGEAFF.

The chain joins TRBV30 to TRBJ1-6, with 9 bases matching TRBD1. Germline loops: CDR1 GTSNPN, CDR2 SVGIG (reference sequence). The CDR3 extends over 17 amino acids. J gave up 7 bases and V 1 base, and 11 bases lay outside the gene matches. The CDR3 bases are TGTGCCTGGAGTGCCACCCGTTACAGGGGGCAAAATTCACCCCTCCACTTT. It codes for CAWSATRYRGQNSPLHF. The full variable domain, its missing parts supplied by reference TRBV30 and TRBJ1-6, is SQTIHQWPATLVQPVGSPLSLECTVEGTSNPNLYWYRQAAGRGLQLLFYSVGIGQISSEVPQNLSASRPQDRQFILSSKKLLLSDSGFYLCAWSATRYRGQNSPLHFGNGTRLTVT.

Worth noting for this clone: The same CDR3 can be traced to other DNA sequences in this sample. The gene calls are TRBV5-1 and TRBJ2-2; D not resolved. From germline, CDR1 is SGHRS and CDR2 YFSETQ. This CDR3 has 13 amino acids. Trimming stripped 0 bases from V and 5 bases from J, with 5 bases between. The CDR3 DNA reads TGCGCCAGCAGCTTGGTCGGGACCGGGGAGCTGTTTTTT. This gives the protein CASSLVGTGELFF.

The chain uses TRBV5-5 and TRBJ2-3; TRBD1 aligns across 12 bases. The germline V gene has CDR1 SGHKS and CDR2 YYEKEE (reference sequence). V was pared by 4 bases and J by 1 base, with 7 bases of the junction left unmatched. This CDR3 contains 17 residues. CDR3 sequence: CASSDRDRGLGTDTQYF. The CDR3 nucleotides read TGTGCCAGCAGCGATCGGGACAGGGGGCTCGGCACAGATACGCAGTATTTT.

The sample holds a few counts of this clone. The chain combines TRBV27 with TRBJ1-2; 11 nucleotides line up with TRBD1. The CDR3 consists of 13 residues. The trim removed 6 bases at V and 8 bases at J, leaving 5 bases unmatched. Per germline, CDR1 MNHEY and CDR2 SMNVEV (reference sequence). The DNA for the CDR3 is TGTGCCAGCAGCCGGACAGGGGGCGGGGGCTACACCTTC. It codes for CASSRTGGGGYTF.

J is TRBJ1-5 and V is TRBV19; 8 nucleotides agree with TRBD1. Trimming cost V 5 bases and J 6 bases; bases outside gene matches: 9. Germline values: CDR1 LNHDA, CDR2 SQIVND (reference sequence). The CDR3 loop spans 15 amino acids. CDR3 protein: CASSGGQAVSQPQHF. In DNA form, the CDR3 reads TGTGCCAGTAGTGGGGGACAGGCGGTGAGTCAGCCCCAGCATTTT.

The V call is TRBV28, the J call TRBJ2-5; 8 positions agree with TRBD1. With V trimmed by 4 bases and J by 4 bases, 8 bases remained unmatched. The V gene's germline CDR1 is MDHEN and CDR2 SYDVKM. The CDR3 is made up of 15 amino acids. CDR3 loop: CASSWTGKERETQYF. The CDR3 DNA reads TGTGCCAGCAGTTGGACAGGGAAGGAGCGAGAGACCCAGTACTTC.

The CDR3 nucleotides read TGTGCCAGCAGTTACTCCACTTGGGGGGCAGATACGCAGTATTTT. Translated, it gives CASSYSTWGADTQYF. The rearrangement uses TRBV6-5 and TRBJ2-3; tentatively, D is TRBD2 (6 bases). Trimming took 0 bases from V and 4 from J, leaving 11 bases between them. The germline V gene has CDR1 MNHEY and CDR2 SVGAGI. The length of the CDR3 is 15 residues.

The V and J genes are TRBV9 and TRBJ1-4; no clear D. Trimming shortened V by 4 bases and J by 5 bases, and 12 bases separated the two germline ends. Germline V gene data show CDR1 as SGDLS and CDR2 as YYNGEE. The CDR3 is made up of 14 amino acids. The CDR3 DNA reads TGTGCCAGCAGCAACCGGGAGGGAAATGAAAAACTGTTTTTT. Its translation is CASSNREGNEKLFF.

The chain carries TRBV18 and TRBJ2-3, with TRBD2 identical over 10 bases. Unmatched junction bases numbered 6, after V lost 3 bases and J lost 0 bases. CDR1 and CDR2 (germline): KGHSH, LQKENI. The CDR3 is made up of 17 amino acids. The CDR3 sequence: CASSPETSGSSTDTQYF. The CDR3, as DNA: TGTGCCAGCTCACCGGAGACTAGCGGGTCGAGCACAGATACGCAGTATTTT.

The rearrangement uses TRBV7-2 and TRBJ2-5; D uncertain. This CDR3 region has 16 residues. V was clipped by 5 bases and J by 5 bases, with 21 bases between them. Germline V gives CDR1 SGHTA, CDR2 FQGNSA. CDR3 nucleotides: TGTGCCAGCAGCCCCTCCGATAATGGTTTTACGGAGACCCAGTACTTC. Its protein is CASSPSDNGFTETQYF.

V usage is TRBV19 and J usage is TRBJ1-4; D perhaps matches TRBD1 (6 bases). Per the germline V gene, CDR1 is LNHDA and CDR2 is SQIVND (reference sequence). The CDR3 spans 17 residues. Trimming cost V 5 bases and J 0 bases, with 16 bases left between them. CDR3 coding DNA: TGTGCCAGTAGTCCGGCGAGGGGGGTGGCAACTAATGAAAAACTGTTTTTT. It translates to CASSPARGVATNEKLFF. Full variable domain (missing parts from reference TRBV19 and TRBJ1-4): DGGITQSPKYLFRKEGQNVTLSCEQNLNHDAMYWYRQDPGQGLRLIYYSQIVNDFQKGDIAEGYSVSREKKESFPLTVTSAQKNPTAFYLCASSPARGVATNEKLFFGSGTQLSVL.

The chain carries TRBV15 and TRBJ2-6; 8 bases fit TRBD1. V lost 5 bases and J lost 0; bases outside the gene matches: 6. The CDR3 has 17 residues. CDR1 is LNHNV, CDR2 YYDKDF, per germline (reference sequence). For the CDR3, the DNA is TGTGCCACCAGCGCGGACAGGGTTCACTCTGGGGCCAACGTCCTGACTTTC. Its protein is CATSADRVHSGANVLTF.

V and J are TRBV28 and TRBJ1-2; TRBD1 aligns across 7 bases. The CDR3 loop spans 14 amino acids. Germline trimming cut 6 bases from V and 10 bases from J; bases unmatched to any gene: 14. The germline V gene encodes CDR1 MDHEN and CDR2 SYDVKM. The CDR3 reads CASSPGGGSAFYTF. Here the CDR3 DNA reads TGTGCCAGCAGCCCCGGAGGGGGCTCAGCCTTCTACACCTTC.

The rearrangement joins TRBV5-4 to TRBJ1-2; 7 nucleotides match TRBD1. Germline lookup yields CDR1 SGHNT and CDR2 YYREEE (reference sequence). V shed 3 bases, J shed 8 bases, and the junction held 10 bases outside the gene matches. The CDR3 totals 14 residues. The CDR3 DNA is TGTGCCAGCAGCTGGGGCGACAGGGTCGGCGGCTACACCTTC. This encodes CASSWGDRVGGYTF.

V is TRBV10-3 and J is TRBJ1-1; 10 nucleotides line up with TRBD1. V gave up 6 bases and J gave up 4 bases; unmatched junction bases: 5. Germline loops: CDR1 ENHRY, CDR2 SYGVKD. The CDR3 is made up of 14 amino acids. The CDR3 here is CAIRGQGSSTEAFF. Written as DNA, the CDR3 is TGTGCCATCAGGGGACAGGGGTCGTCCACTGAAGCTTTCTTT.

This chain links TRBV3-1 (or the pseudogene TRBV3-2) with TRBJ2-1; 7 bases are shared with TRBD2. The CDR3 extends over 15 amino acids. Germline V gene lookup returns CDR1 LGHDT and CDR2 YNNKEL (reference sequence). Unmatched junction bases numbered 6, after V lost 4 bases and J lost 3 bases. The CDR3 coding sequence is TGTGCCAGCAGCCCCCTCGGGGACTACTACAATGAGCAGTTCTTC. This encodes CASSPLGDYYNEQFF.

CDR3: CAWSWSLGTDTQYF. The CDR3 coding sequence is TGTGCCTGGAGTTGGAGCCTAGGCACAGATACGCAGTATTTT. V and J are TRBV30 and TRBJ2-3, with D uncertain. Germline loops: CDR1 GTSNPN, CDR2 SVGIG (reference sequence). The V gene lost 2 bases and the J gene lost 1 base, with 10 bases spanning the gap. The CDR3 has 14 residues.

The V gene is TRBV7-9, the J gene TRBJ2-7, with D perhaps TRBD1 or TRBD2 (5 bases each). V was shortened by 4 bases and J by 3 bases, with 13 bases between the two germline ends. From germline, CDR1 is SEHNR and CDR2 FQNEAQ (reference sequence). The CDR3 has 14 residues. The CDR3: CASSSTGAYYEQYF. The CDR3 DNA reads TGTGCCAGCAGCTCCACCGGGGCTTACTACGAGCAGTACTTC. Combining the CDR3 with reference TRBV7-9 and TRBJ2-7 gives the whole variable domain DTGVSQNPRHKITKRGQNVTFRCDPISEHNRLYWYRQTLGQGPEFLTYFQNEAQLEKSRLLSDRFSAERPKGSFSTLEIQRTEQGDSAMYLCASSSTGAYYEQYFGPGTRLTVT.

This chain links TRBV5-1 with TRBJ1-2; D perhaps matches TRBD1 (6 bases). The germline gives CDR1 SGHRS, CDR2 YFSETQ. Trimming shortened V by 0 bases and J by 5 bases, and 11 bases separated the two germline ends. The CDR3 extends over 14 amino acids. In DNA, the CDR3 is TGCGCCAGCAGCTTGGAACGGACAGTTTATGGCTACACCTTC. This codes for CASSLERTVYGYTF.

The chain carries TRBV28 and TRBJ1-2; TRBD1 might be the D (5 bases). This CDR3 region has 13 residues. Trimming took 1 base from V and 7 from J, leaving 10 bases between them. Looked up from germline, CDR1 is MDHEN and CDR2 is SYDVKM. For the CDR3, the DNA is TGTGCCAGCAGTTTATCGGGGCTAGGTGGCTACACCTTC. It yields the protein CASSLSGLGGYTF.